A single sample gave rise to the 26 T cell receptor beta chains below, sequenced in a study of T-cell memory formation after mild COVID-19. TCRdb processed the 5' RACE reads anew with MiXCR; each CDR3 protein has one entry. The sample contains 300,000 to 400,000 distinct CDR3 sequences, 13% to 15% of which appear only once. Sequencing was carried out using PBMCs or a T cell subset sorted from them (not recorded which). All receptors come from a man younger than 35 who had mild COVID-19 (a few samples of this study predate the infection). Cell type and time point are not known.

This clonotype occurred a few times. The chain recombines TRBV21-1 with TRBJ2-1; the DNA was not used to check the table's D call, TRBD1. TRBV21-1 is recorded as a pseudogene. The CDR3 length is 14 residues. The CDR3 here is CASRMEDRGNEQFF. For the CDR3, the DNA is TGTGCCAGCAGGATGGAGGACAGGGGGAATGAGCAGTTCTTC.

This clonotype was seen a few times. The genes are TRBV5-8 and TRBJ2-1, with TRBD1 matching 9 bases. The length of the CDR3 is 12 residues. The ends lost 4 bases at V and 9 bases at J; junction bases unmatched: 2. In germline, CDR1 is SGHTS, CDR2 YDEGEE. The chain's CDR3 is CASSKTGGEQFF. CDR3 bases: TGTGCCAGCAGCAAGACAGGGGGTGAGCAGTTCTTC.

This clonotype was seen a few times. The CDR3 loop reads CASSRGAGGNTDTQYF. The DNA of the CDR3 is TGCGCCAGCAGCAGGGGCGCGGGGGGGAACACAGATACGCAGTATTTT. The chain has TRBV5-1 and TRBJ2-3, with 9 bases aligning to TRBD2. Germline V gives CDR1 SGHRS, CDR2 YFSETQ. Trimming at V came to 4 bases and at J to 2 bases, leaving 8 bases not matched to a gene. This CDR3 comprises 16 residues. Variable domain in full (rest from reference TRBV5-1 and TRBJ2-3): KAGVTQTPRYLIKTRGQQVTLSCSPISGHRSVSWYQQTPGQGLQFLFEYFSETQRNKGNFPGRFSGRQFSNSRSEMNVSTLELGDSALYLCASSRGAGGNTDTQYFGPGTRLTVL.

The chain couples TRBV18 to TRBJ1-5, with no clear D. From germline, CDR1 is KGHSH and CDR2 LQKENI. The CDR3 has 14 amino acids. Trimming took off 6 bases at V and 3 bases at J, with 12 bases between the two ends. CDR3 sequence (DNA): TGTGCCAGCTCGAGCCGGGCCGACAATCAGCCCCAGCATTTT. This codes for CASSSRADNQPQHF.

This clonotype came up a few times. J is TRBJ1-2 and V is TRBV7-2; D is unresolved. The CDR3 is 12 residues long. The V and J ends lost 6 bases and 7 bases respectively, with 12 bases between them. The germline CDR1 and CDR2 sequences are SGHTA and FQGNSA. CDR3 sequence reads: CASSFPPVGYTF. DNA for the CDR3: TGTGCCAGCAGTTTCCCCCCTGTTGGCTACACCTTC.

Here the CDR3 DNA reads TGCAGTGCTCTTCCAGGGGGAACCCTCTACAATGAGCAGTTCTTC. Amino acid sequence: CSALPGGTLYNEQFF. J is TRBJ2-1 and V is TRBV20-1; the match to TRBD1 covers 7 bases. V lost 5 bases, J lost 3 bases, and 10 bases stayed unmatched. CDR3 length: 15 amino acids. Germline V gene data show CDR1 as DFQATT and CDR2 as SNEGSKA (reference sequence).

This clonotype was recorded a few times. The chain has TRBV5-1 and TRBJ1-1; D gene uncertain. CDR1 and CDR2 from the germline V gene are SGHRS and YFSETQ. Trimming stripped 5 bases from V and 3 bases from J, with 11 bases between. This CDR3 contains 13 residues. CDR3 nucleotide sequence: TGCGCCAGCAGTTCCAGGTGGCACACTGAAGCTTTCTTT. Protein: CASSSRWHTEAFF.

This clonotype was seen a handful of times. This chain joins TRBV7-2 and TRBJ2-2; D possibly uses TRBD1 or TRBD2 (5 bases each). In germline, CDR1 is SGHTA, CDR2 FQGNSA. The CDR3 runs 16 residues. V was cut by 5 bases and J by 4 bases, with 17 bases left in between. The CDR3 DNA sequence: TGTGCCAGCAGCCCGTGGGGGACCCTTACCACCGGGGAGCTGTTTTTT. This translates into CASSPWGTLTTGELFF.

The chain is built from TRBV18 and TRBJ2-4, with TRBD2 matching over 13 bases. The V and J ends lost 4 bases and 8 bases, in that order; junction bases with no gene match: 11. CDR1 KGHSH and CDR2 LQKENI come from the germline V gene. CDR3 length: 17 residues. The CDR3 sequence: CASSRPGLAGRADIQYF. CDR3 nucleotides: TGTGCCAGCTCACGACCGGGACTAGCGGGGAGAGCGGACATTCAGTACTTC.

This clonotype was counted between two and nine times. CDR3 protein: CASSIGGLAVTGELFF. The CDR3 bases are TGTGCCAGTAGTATAGGCGGACTAGCGGTCACCGGGGAGCTGTTTTTT. The gene calls are TRBV19 and TRBJ2-2; TRBD2 agrees at 10 bases. CDR3 length: 16 residues. V lost 1 base to trimming and J lost 4 bases; unmatched junction nucleotides: 3. Germline V gene data show CDR1 as LNHDA and CDR2 as SQIVND (reference sequence). Drawing the rest from reference TRBV19 and TRBJ2-2, the complete variable domain is DGGITQSPKYLFRKEGQNVTLSCEQNLNHDAMYWYRQDPGQGLRLIYYSQIVNDFQKGDIAEGYSVSREKKESFPLTVTSAQKNPTAFYLCASSIGGLAVTGELFFGEGSRLTVL.

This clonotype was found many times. CDR3 region: CASSLVHGGTDTQYF. For the CDR3, the DNA is TGCGCCAGCAGCTTGGTTCACGGGGGGACAGATACGCAGTATTTT. The V call is TRBV5-1, the J call TRBJ2-3, with 7 bases lining up with TRBD2. V lost 0 bases to trimming and J lost 3 bases; unmatched junction nucleotides: 4. This CDR3 has 15 residues. Germline V gene sequence: CDR1 SGHRS, CDR2 YFSETQ.

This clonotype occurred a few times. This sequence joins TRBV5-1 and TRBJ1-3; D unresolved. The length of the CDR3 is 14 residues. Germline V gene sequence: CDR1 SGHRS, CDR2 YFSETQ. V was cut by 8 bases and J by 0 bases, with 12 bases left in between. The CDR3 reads CARAPIHSGNTIYF. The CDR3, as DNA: TGCGCCAGAGCCCCCATCCACTCTGGAAACACCATATATTTT.

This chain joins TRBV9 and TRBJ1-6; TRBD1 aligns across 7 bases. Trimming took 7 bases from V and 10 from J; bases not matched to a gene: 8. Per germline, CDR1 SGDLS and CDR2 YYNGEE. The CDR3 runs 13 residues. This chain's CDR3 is CASSNRGDSPLHF. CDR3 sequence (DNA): TGTGCCAGCTCCAACAGGGGCGACTCACCCCTCCACTTT.

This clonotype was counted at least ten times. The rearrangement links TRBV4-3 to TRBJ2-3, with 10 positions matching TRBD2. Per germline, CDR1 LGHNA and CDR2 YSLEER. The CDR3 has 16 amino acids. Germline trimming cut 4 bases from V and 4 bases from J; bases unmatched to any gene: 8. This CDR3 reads CASSRRVAGGPDTQYF. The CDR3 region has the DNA TGCGCCAGCAGCCGCCGGGTAGCGGGGGGCCCAGATACGCAGTATTTT.

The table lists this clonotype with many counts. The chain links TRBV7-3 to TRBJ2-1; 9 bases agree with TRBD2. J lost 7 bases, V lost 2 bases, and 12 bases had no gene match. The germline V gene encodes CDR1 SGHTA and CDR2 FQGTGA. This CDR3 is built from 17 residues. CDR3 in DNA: TGTGCCAGCAGCTTAGCGGTAGCGGGGGCCAAAAAGAATGAGCAGTTCTTC. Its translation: CASSLAVAGAKKNEQFF.

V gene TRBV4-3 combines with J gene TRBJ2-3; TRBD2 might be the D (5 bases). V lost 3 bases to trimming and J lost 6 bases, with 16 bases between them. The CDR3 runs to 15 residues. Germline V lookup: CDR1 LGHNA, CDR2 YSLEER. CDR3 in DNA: TGCGCCAGCAGCCAGGACTGGGCCCAGAGGGATACGCAGTATTTT. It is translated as CASSQDWAQRDTQYF.

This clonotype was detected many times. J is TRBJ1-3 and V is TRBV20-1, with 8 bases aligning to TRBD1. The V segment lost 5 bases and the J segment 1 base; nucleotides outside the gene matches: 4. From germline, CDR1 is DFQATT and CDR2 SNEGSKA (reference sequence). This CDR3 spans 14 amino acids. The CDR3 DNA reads TGCAGTGCTCCGGACAGGGCATCTGGAAACACCATATATTTT. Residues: CSAPDRASGNTIYF.

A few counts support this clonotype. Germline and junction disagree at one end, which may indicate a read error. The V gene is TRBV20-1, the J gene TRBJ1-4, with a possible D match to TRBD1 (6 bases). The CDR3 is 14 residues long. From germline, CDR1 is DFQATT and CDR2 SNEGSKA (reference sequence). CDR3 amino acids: CSARGSKGGEKLFF. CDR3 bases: TGCAGTGCTAGAGGGTCCAAGGGGGGTGAAAAGCTGTTTTTT.

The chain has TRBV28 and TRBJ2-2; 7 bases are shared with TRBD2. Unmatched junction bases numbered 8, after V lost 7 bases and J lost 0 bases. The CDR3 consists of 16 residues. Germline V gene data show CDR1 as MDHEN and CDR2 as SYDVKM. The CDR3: CASIPGGLPNTGELFF. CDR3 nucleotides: TGTGCCAGCATCCCGGGGGGACTACCGAACACCGGGGAGCTGTTTTTT.

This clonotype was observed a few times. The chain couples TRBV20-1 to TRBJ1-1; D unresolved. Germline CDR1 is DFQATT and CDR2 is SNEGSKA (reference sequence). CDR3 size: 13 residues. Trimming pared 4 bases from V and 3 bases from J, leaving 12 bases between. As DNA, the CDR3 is TGCAGTGCTAAGAGTCGGGCAGACACTGAAGCTTTCTTT. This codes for CSAKSRADTEAFF.

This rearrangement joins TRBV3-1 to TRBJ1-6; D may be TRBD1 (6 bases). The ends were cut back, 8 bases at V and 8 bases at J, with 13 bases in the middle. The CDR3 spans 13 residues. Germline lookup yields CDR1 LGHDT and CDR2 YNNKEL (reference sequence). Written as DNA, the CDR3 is TGTGCCAGCCGGGACATCCGGGATTCACCCCTCCACTTT. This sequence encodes CASRDIRDSPLHF. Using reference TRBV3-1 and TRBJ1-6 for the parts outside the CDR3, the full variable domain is DTAVSQTPKYLVTQMGNDKSIKCEQNLGHDTMYWYKQDSKKFLKIMFSYNNKELIINETVPNRFSPKSPDKAHLNLHINSLELGDSAVYFCASRDIRDSPLHFGNGTRLTVT.

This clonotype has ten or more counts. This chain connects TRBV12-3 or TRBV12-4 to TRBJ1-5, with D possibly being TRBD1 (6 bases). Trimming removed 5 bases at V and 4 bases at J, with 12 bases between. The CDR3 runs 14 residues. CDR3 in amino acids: CASSPQRGNQPQHF. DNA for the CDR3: TGTGCCAGCAGTCCACAAAGGGGGAATCAGCCCCAGCATTTT.

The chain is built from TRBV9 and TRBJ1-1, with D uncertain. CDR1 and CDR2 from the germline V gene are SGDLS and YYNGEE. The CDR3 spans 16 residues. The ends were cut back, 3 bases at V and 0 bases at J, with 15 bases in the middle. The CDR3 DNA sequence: TGTGCCAGCAGCGCCTCCACCGGGCCAATGAACACTGAAGCTTTCTTT. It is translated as CASSASTGPMNTEAFF.

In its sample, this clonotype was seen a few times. The CDR3 DNA sequence: TGTGCCTCCAAAGGGTCGGGGCAGCAGTACGTC. This codes for CASKGSGQQYV. The V gene is TRBV10-3, the J gene TRBJ2-7; either TRBD1 or TRBD2 may supply D (5 bases each). In germline, CDR1 is ENHRY, CDR2 SYGVKD. The ends were cut back, 11 bases at V and 8 bases at J, with 16 bases in the middle. CDR3 length: 11 amino acids.

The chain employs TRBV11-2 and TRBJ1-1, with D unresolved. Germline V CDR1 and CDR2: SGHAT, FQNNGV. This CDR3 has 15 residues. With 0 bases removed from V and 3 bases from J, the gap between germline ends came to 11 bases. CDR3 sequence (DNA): TGTGCCAGCAGCTTAGATCTCGGCGGAGACACTGAAGCTTTCTTT. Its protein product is CASSLDLGGDTEAFF.

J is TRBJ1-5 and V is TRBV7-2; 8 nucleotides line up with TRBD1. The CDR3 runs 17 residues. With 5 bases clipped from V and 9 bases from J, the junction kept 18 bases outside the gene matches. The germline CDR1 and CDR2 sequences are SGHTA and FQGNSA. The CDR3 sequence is CASSPPGTGHPVGPQHF. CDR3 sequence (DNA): TGTGCCAGCAGCCCCCCCGGGACAGGACACCCAGTGGGGCCCCAGCATTTT. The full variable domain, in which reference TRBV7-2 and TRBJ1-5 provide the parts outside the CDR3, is GAGVSQSPSNKVTEKGKDVELRCDPISGHTALYWYRQSLGQGLEFLIYFQGNSAPDKSGLPSDRFSAERTGGSVSTLTIQRTQQEDSAVYLCASSPPGTGHPVGPQHFGDGTRLSIL.